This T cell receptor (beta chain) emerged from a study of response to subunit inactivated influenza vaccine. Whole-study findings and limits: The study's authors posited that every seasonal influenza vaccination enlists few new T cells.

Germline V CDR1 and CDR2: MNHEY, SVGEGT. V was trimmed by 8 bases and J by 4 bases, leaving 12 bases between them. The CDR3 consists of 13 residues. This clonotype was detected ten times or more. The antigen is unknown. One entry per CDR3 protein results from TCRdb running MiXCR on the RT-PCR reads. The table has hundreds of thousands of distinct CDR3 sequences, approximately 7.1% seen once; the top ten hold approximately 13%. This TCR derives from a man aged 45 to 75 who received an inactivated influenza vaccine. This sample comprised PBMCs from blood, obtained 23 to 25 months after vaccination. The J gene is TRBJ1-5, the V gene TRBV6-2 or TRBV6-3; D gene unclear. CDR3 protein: CASGRATNQPQHF. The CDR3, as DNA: TGTGCCAGCGGCCGGGCAACTAATCAGCCCCAGCATTTT.